This T cell receptor beta chain was sequenced in a study of T cell responses to AZD1222 COVID-19 vaccine. Note on this clone: Its specificity is unknown.

Study-level points and caveats: Targeting of unmutated variant regions was reportedly seen in nearly half of spike-specific TCRs. Spike-spanning, vaccine-associated CD4 TCRs were dominant at 160-218 and 743-854. The breadth and depth of Spike-specific TCRs increased once two AZD1222 doses had been given. Only after the peak T cell response were repertoires sampled.

With 3 bases removed from V and 8 bases from J, the gap between germline ends came to 10 bases. This CDR3 is 11 amino acids long. Germline CDR1 reads DFQATT; CDR2 reads SNEGSKA (reference sequence). Clones were read by immunoSEQ multiplex PCR, and TCRdb kept only the in-frame ones, dropping some. Of 120,000 to 150,000 clones in the sample, about 91% were seen once. The sequences come from peripheral blood, collected on day 0 of MenACWY control vaccination. V usage is TRBV20-1 and J usage is TRBJ1-1, with D tentatively TRBD1 (5 bases). This receptor was identified in an adult in good health. The CDR3 coding sequence is TGCAGTGCTAGTAGGGGTGAAGAAGCTTTCTTT. Residues: CSASRGEEAFF.